The entry that follows covers one T cell receptor beta chain sequence. After removal of 4 bases from V and 4 bases from J, the junction contained 9 bases not matched to a gene. Germline-derived CDR1 and CDR2 are LNHDA and SQIVND (reference sequence). This CDR3 region has 16 residues. This record comes from a study of blood T cell repertoires in COVID-19. Study in general: Some COVID-19 samples were acute and others convalescent; all came from the United States, Italy and Spain. T cells, B-cell-depleted T cells, or PBMCs supplied cDNA or gDNA.

Original data processing: Amplification of reference gene primers was used by the study to estimate nucleated cell counts. Sequenced by immunoSEQ multiplex PCR; TCRdb stores in-frame clones only, minus some. From that table come the V and J calls and clone size; the DNA was used to work out D and trimming. This table holds approximately 180,000 clones, more than 70% found once. The sample was peripheral blood. This clonotype was obtained from a person aged 70 to 79 with COVID-19, enrolled during active disease. This chain links TRBV19 with TRBJ2-2; 7 positions match TRBD1. The CDR3 DNA follows: TGTGCCAGTAGTACGCAGGGGGTTCGGGTCACCGGGGAGCTGTTTTTT. Translation: CASSTQGVRVTGELFF.